This T cell receptor (beta chain) was observed in a study of cytomegalovirus exposure and HLA in healthy donors. TCRdb keeps only in-frame clones here, not all; method: immunoSEQ multiplex PCR. The table lists some 170,000 clones, about nine tenths of them singletons. Comments on this clone: Antigen specificity is unknown.

Study-wide results and limits: Rarity characterized most TCR sequences, yet some public TCRs appeared in many donors. The classifier reportedly diagnosed cytomegalovirus status with high specificity and sensitivity. Researchers catalogued over 150 TCR beta chains as cytomegalovirus-associated. In vitro experiments confirmed that three CMV-associated chains were specific for CMV antigens.

Specimen: PBMCs. The receptor was derived from a woman aged 30 to 39 in good health and CMV-seronegative.

Here the CDR3 reads CASSLRQESPLHF. As DNA, the CDR3 is TGTGCCAGCAGCTTGAGACAGGAGTCACCCCTCCACTTT. The chain is built from TRBV7-8 and TRBJ1-6, with a possible D match to TRBD1 (6 bases). Deletions cut 3 bases from V and 10 bases from J, with 10 bases between. This CDR3 is 13 amino acids long. Germline V gene lookup returns CDR1 SGHVS and CDR2 FQNEAQ.